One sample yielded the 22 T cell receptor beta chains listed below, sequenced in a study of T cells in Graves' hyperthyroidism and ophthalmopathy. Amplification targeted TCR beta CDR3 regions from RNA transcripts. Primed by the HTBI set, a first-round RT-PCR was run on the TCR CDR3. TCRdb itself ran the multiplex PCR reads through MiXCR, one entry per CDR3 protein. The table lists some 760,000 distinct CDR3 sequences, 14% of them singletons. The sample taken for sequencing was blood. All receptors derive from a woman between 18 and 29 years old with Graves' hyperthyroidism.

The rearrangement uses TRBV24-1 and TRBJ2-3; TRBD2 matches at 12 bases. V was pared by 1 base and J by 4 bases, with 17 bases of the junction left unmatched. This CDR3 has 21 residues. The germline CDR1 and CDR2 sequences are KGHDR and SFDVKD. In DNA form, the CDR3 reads TGTGCCACCAGTGATTTCTCGGAACTAGCGGGAGGTGGGGGGCAGCCAGATACGCAGTATTTT. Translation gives CATSDFSELAGGGGQPDTQYF.

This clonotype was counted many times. For the CDR3, the DNA is TGCGCCAGCAGCTTGGTTGAAGGGGGTGAAAAACTGTTTTTT. Translation: CASSLVEGGEKLFF. The chain uses TRBV5-1 and TRBJ1-4, with D tentatively TRBD1 (6 bases). This CDR3 contains 14 residues. Trimming stripped 0 bases from V and 7 bases from J, with 10 bases between. Germline CDR1 is SGHRS and CDR2 is YFSETQ.

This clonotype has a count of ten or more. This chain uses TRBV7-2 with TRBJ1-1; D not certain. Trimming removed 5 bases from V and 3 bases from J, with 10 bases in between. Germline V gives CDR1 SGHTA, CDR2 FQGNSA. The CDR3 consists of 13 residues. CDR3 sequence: CASSPLSDTEAFF. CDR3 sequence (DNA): TGTGCCAGCAGCCCACTGTCGGACACTGAAGCTTTCTTT.

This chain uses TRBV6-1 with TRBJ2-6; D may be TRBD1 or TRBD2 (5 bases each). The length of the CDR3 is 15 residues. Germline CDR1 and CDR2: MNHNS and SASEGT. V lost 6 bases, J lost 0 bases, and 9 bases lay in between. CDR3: CASRPGSSGANVLTF. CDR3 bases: TGTGCCAGCAGACCAGGGAGCTCTGGGGCCAACGTCCTGACTTTC.

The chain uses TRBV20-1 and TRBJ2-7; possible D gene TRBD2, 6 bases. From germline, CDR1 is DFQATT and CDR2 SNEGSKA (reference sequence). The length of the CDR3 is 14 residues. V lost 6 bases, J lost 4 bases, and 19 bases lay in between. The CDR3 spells CSALKASARYEQYF. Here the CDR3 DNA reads TGCAGTGCACTTAAGGCTAGCGCCCGGTACGAGCAGTACTTC.

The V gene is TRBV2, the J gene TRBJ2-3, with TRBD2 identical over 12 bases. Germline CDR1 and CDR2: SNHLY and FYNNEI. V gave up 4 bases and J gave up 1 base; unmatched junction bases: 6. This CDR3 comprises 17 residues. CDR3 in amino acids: CASSGLAGGDGTDTQYF. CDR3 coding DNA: TGTGCCAGCAGTGGCCTAGCGGGGGGGGATGGCACAGATACGCAGTATTTT. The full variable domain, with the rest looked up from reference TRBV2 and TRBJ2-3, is EPEVTQTPSHQVTQMGQEVILRCVPISNHLYFYWYRQILGQKVEFLVSFYNNEISEKSEIFDDQFSVERPDGSNFTLKIRSTKLEDSAMYFCASSGLAGGDGTDTQYFGPGTRLTVL.

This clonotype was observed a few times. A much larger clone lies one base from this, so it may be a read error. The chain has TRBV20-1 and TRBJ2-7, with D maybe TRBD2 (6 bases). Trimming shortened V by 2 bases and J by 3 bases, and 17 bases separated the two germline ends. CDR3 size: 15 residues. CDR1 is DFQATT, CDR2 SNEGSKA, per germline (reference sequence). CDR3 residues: CSARSATSRSYEQYF. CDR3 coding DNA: TGCAGTGCTAGATCTGCAACTAGCAGGAGCTACGAGCAGTACTTC.

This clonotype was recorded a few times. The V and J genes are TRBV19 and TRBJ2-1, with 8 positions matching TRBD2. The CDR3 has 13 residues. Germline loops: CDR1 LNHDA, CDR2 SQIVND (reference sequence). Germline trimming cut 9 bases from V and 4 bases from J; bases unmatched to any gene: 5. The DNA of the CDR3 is TGTGCCAGCACCGGGACTAGGTACAATGAGCAGTTCTTC. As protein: CASTGTRYNEQFF.

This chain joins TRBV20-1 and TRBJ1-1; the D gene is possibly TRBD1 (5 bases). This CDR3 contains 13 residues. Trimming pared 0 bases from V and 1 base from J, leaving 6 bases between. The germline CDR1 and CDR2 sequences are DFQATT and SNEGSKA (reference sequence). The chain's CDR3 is CSARDDRNTEAFF. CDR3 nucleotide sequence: TGCAGTGCTAGAGATGACAGGAACACTGAAGCTTTCTTT.

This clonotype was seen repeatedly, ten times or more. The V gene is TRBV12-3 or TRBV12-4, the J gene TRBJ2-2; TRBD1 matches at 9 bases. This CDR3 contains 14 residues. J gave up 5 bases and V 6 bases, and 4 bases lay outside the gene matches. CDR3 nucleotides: TGTGCCAGCAGATGGACAGGGGCGACCGGGGAGCTGTTTTTT. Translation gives CASRWTGATGELFF.

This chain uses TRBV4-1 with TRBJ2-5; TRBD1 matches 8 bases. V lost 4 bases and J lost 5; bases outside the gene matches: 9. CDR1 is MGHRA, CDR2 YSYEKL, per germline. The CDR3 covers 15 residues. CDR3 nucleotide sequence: TGCGCCAGCAGCCCCGGACAGGGAAGAGCGGAGACCCAGTACTTC. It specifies CASSPGQGRAETQYF.

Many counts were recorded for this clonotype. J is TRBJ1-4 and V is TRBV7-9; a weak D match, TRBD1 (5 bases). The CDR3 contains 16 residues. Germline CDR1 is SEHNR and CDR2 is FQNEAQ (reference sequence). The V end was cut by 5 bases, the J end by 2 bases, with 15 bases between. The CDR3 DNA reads TGTGCCAGCAGCATGAATATGTGGGGCACTAATGAAAAACTGTTTTTT. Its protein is CASSMNMWGTNEKLFF.

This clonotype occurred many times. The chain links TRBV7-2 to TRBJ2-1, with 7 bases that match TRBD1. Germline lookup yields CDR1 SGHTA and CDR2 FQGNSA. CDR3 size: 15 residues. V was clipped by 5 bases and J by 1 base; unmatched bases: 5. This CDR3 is CASSAYRGSYNEQFF. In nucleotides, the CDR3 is TGTGCCAGCAGCGCCTACAGGGGATCCTACAATGAGCAGTTCTTC.

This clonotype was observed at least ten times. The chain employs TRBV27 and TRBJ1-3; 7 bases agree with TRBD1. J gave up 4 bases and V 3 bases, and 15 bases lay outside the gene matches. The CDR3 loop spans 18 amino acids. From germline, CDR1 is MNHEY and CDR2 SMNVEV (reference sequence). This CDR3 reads CASSFFPTPMTGGNTIYF. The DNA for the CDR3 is TGTGCCAGCAGTTTTTTCCCCACTCCAATGACAGGGGGAAACACCATATATTTT.

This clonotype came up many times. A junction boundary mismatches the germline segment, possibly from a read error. In nucleotides, the CDR3 is TGTGCCAGCAGCGAAGACGGGACAGGGGTTCCCCTTGTGGGCTACACCTTC. It codes for CASSEDGTGVPLVGYTF. The chain combines TRBV2 with TRBJ1-2; 10 nucleotides line up with TRBD1. There are 17 residues in the CDR3. Germline CDR1 is SNHLY and CDR2 is FYNNEI.

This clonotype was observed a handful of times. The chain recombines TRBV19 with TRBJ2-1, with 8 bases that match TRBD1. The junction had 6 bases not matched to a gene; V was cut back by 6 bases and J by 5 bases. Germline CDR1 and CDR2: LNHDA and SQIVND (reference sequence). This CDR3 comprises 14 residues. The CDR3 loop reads CASRAGQVNNEQFF. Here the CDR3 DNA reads TGTGCCAGTAGGGCGGGACAGGTGAACAATGAGCAGTTCTTC.

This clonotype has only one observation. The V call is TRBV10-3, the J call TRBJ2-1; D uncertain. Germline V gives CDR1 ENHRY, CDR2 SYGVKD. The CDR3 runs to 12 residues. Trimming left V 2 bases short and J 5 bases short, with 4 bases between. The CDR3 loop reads CAISEPDNEQFF. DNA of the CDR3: TGTGCCATCAGTGAGCCCGACAATGAGCAGTTCTTC.

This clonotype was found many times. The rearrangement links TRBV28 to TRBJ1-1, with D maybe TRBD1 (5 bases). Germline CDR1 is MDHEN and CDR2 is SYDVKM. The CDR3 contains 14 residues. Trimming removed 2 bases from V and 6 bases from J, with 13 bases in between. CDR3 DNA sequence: TGTGCCAGCAGTTTAGGGGCGCGTGCCGCTGAAGCTTTCTTT. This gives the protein CASSLGARAAEAFF.

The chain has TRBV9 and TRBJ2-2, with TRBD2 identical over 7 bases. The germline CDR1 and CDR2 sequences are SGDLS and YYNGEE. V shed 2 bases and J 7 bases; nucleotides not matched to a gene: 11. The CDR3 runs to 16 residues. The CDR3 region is CASSVTGGPLGGELFF. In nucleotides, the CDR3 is TGTGCCAGCAGCGTTACGGGAGGCCCCTTGGGCGGGGAGCTGTTTTTT.

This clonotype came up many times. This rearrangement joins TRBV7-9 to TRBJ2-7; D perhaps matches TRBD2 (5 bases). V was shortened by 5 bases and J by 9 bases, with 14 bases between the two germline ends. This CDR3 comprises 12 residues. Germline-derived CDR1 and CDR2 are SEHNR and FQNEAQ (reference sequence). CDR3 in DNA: TGTGCCAGCAGCCCGGACTTAAAGCGGCAGTACTTC. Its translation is CASSPDLKRQYF.

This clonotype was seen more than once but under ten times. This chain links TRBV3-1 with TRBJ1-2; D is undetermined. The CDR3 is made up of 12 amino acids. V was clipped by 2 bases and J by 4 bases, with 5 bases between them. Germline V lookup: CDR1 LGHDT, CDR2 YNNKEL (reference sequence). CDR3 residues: CASSQRAYGYTF. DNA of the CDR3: TGTGCCAGCAGCCAACGGGCCTATGGCTACACCTTC.

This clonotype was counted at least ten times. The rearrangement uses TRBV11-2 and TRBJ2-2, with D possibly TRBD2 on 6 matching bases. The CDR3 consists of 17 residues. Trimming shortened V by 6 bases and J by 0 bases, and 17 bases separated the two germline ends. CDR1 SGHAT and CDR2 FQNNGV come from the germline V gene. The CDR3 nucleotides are TGTGCCAGCAGACCTACGGGAGTAGGGGCGAACACCGGGGAGCTGTTTTTT. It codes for CASRPTGVGANTGELFF.